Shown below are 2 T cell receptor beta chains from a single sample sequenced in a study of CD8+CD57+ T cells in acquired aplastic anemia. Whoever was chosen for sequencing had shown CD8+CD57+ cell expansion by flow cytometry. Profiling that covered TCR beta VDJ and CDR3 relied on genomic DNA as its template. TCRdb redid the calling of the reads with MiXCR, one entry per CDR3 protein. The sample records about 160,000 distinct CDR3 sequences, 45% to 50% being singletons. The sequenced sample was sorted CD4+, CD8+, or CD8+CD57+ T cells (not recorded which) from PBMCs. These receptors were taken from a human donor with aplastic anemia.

CDR3 amino acids: CATSDVNRANTGELFF. In nucleotides, the CDR3 is TGTGCCACCAGTGATGTTAACAGGGCGAACACCGGGGAGCTGTTTTTT. The V gene is TRBV24-1, the J gene TRBJ2-2; a possible D gene is TRBD1 (6 bases). Trimming stripped 3 bases from V and 0 bases from J, with 10 bases between. Per germline, CDR1 KGHDR and CDR2 SFDVKD. The length of the CDR3 is 16 residues.

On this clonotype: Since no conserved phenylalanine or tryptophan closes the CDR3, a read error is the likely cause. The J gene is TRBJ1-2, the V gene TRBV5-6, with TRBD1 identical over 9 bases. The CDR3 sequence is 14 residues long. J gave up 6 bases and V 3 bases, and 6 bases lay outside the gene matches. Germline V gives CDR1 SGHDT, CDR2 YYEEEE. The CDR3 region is CASSWGTGKDGYTL. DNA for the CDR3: TGTGCCAGCAGCTGGGGGACAGGGAAGGATGGCTACACCCTC.